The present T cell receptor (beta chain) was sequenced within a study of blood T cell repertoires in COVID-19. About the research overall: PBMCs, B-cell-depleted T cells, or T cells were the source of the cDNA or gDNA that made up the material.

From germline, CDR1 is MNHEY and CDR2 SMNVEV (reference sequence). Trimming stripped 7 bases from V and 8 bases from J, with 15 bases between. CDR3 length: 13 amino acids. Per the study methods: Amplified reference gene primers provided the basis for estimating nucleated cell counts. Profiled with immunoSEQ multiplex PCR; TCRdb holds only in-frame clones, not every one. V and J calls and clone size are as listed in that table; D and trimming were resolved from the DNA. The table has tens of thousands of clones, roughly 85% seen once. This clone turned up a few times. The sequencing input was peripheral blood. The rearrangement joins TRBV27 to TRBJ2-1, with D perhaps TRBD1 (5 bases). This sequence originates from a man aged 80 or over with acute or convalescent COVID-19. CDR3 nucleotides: TGTGCCAGCAAAGGGGCGGTTTTCTATGAGCAGTTCTTC. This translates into CASKGAVFYEQFF.